The 31 T cell receptor beta chains presented below share a single source sample, sequenced in a study of blood T cell repertoires in COVID-19. The data were produced by immunoSEQ multiplex PCR, yet TCRdb's version contains in-frame clones alone and is incomplete. This table has about 190,000 clones, 84% appearing once. The sample consisted of peripheral blood. These TCRs come from a human donor in a cohort sampled during active COVID-19.

This chain links TRBV6-6 with TRBJ1-2; D possibly corresponds to TRBD1 (5 bases). V was shortened by 1 base and J by 1 base, with 10 bases between the two germline ends. The CDR3 is 15 residues long. Germline V lookup: CDR1 MNHNY, CDR2 SVGAGI (reference sequence). The DNA for the CDR3 is TGTGCCAGCAGTTACTTGGGCAGGGATAACTATGGCTACACCTTC. Translation: CASSYLGRDNYGYTF.

This chain uses TRBV5-1 with TRBJ1-1; D remains unclear. The V end was cut by 1 base, the J end by 1 base, with 17 bases between. The CDR3 length is 17 residues. Per germline, CDR1 SGHRS and CDR2 YFSETQ. The CDR3 nucleotides read TGCGCCAGCAGCTTGATGTCAGGTGGGTCTGCGAACACTGAAGCTTTCTTT. Its protein is CASSLMSGGSANTEAFF.

This clone was seen a single time. This chain uses TRBV19 with TRBJ1-4, with D maybe TRBD1 (5 bases). The CDR3 has 14 residues. Trimming cost V 4 bases and J 8 bases, with 14 bases left between them. Germline CDR1 and CDR2: LNHDA and SQIVND (reference sequence). Here the CDR3 reads CASSTPGVPEKLFF. CDR3 bases: TGTGCCAGTAGTACGCCGGGGGTCCCAGAAAAACTGTTTTTT.

This clone was seen at least ten times. The chain carries TRBV2 and TRBJ1-1; D unresolved. The CDR3 loop spans 15 amino acids. Per the germline V gene, CDR1 is SNHLY and CDR2 is FYNNEI. The ends were cut back, 4 bases at V and 5 bases at J, with 17 bases in the middle. The CDR3 protein is CASSGKGGYFTEAFF. In DNA, the CDR3 is TGTGCCAGCAGTGGCAAGGGCGGGTACTTTACTGAAGCTTTCTTT.

There are a few counts of this clone. The chain links TRBV10-1 to TRBJ1-5, with D possibly TRBD1 on 5 matching bases. Germline CDR1 WNHNN, CDR2 SYGVQD (reference sequence). CDR3 length: 13 residues. The V end lost 4 bases, the J end lost 5 bases, and 9 bases lay between the germline ends. CDR3 coding DNA: TGCGCCAGCAGTGGGGGCTTCGATCAGCCCCAGCATTTT. Encoded protein: CASSGGFDQPQHF.

This chain joins TRBV18 and TRBJ2-7, with TRBD2 as a possible D gene (6 bases). CDR1 is KGHSH and CDR2 is LQKENI in the germline V gene. The V and J ends lost 3 bases and 4 bases respectively, with 25 bases between them. CDR3 length: 18 residues. The CDR3 nucleotides are TGTGCCAGCTCACCGGACTCTTGGGGGGACCAAGATTCATACGAGCAGTACGTC. Its translation: CASSPDSWGDQDSYEQYV.

The gene calls are TRBV27 and TRBJ2-3; D may be TRBD1 (5 bases). The CDR3 runs to 14 residues. Germline values: CDR1 MNHEY, CDR2 SMNVEV (reference sequence). V lost 5 bases and J lost 2, with 11 bases in between. CDR3 nucleotides: TGTGCCAGCAGTCGGCTAGGGGCCACAGATACGCAGTATTTT. Residues: CASSRLGATDTQYF.

This clone was counted once. V and J are TRBV7-2 and TRBJ2-2, with unresolved D. V was clipped by 3 bases and J by 5 bases, with 7 bases between them. Germline assignment: CDR1 SGHTA and CDR2 FQGNSA. CDR3 length equals 13 residues. For the CDR3, the DNA is TGTGCCAGCAGCTTTATCGAGACCGGGGAGCTGTTTTTT. Its translation is CASSFIETGELFF.

This clone was found a few times. CDR3 sequence: CASSQDRGPANYGYTF. CDR3 bases: TGTGCCAGCAGTCAAGACAGGGGGCCCGCTAACTATGGCTACACCTTC. The chain recombines TRBV27 with TRBJ1-2; 10 nucleotides match TRBD1. Trimming cost V 5 bases and J 0 bases; bases outside gene matches: 6. The CDR3 consists of 16 residues. CDR1 is MNHEY, CDR2 SMNVEV, per germline (reference sequence).

The rearrangement links TRBV2 to TRBJ1-3; TRBD1 aligns across 7 bases. CDR1 and CDR2 from the germline V gene are SNHLY and FYNNEI. The junction had 5 bases not matched to a gene; V was cut back by 5 bases and J by 4 bases. CDR3 size: 14 residues. DNA for the CDR3: TGTGCCAGCAGTCTACAGGGGAGAGGAAACACCATATATTTT. As protein: CASSLQGRGNTIYF.

This rearrangement joins TRBV7-3 to TRBJ2-1; D unclear. CDR3 length: 14 residues. Germline values: CDR1 SGHTA, CDR2 FQGTGA. V lost 5 bases and J 5 bases, leaving 13 bases between the germline ends. CDR3 bases: TGTGCCAGCAGCGCATCAGGTCTAAACAATGAGCAGTTCTTC. Amino acids: CASSASGLNNEQFF.

The V call is TRBV7-2, the J call TRBJ1-5; the D gene is possibly TRBD1 (5 bases). CDR1 is SGHTA, CDR2 FQGNSA, per germline. The CDR3 extends over 17 amino acids. Trimming removed 1 base from V and 2 bases from J, with 15 bases in between. CDR3: CASSLVGSRGGNQPQHF. As DNA, the CDR3 is TGTGCCAGCAGCTTAGTGGGGTCGCGGGGGGGCAATCAGCCCCAGCATTTT.

This rearrangement joins TRBV30 to TRBJ1-5; maybe TRBD1 (5 bases). V was pared by 1 base and J by 3 bases, with 10 bases between. Germline V gives CDR1 GTSNPN, CDR2 SVGIG (reference sequence). This CDR3 spans 14 amino acids. As DNA, the CDR3 is TGTGCCTGGAGTGGTTGGGGCCTCAATCAGCCCCAGCATTTT. The encoded protein is CAWSGWGLNQPQHF.

The gene calls are TRBV2 and TRBJ2-3, with 12 bases lining up with TRBD1. Germline CDR1 is SNHLY and CDR2 is FYNNEI. J lost 6 bases, V lost 2 bases, and 6 bases had no gene match. CDR3 length: 16 residues. The CDR3 nucleotides read TGTGCCAGCAGTGAAACCCGGGACAGGGGGCGGGATACGCAGTATTTT. This sequence encodes CASSETRDRGRDTQYF.

This clone showed up just once. This chain joins TRBV4-1 and TRBJ1-1; D perhaps matches TRBD1 (6 bases). Germline lookup yields CDR1 MGHRA and CDR2 YSYEKL. Trimming left V 0 bases short and J 11 bases short, with 16 bases between. The CDR3 loop spans 14 amino acids. The CDR3: CASSQEIGGDAAFF. The CDR3 region has the DNA TGCGCCAGCAGCCAAGAGATAGGGGGGGATGCGGCTTTCTTT.

This clone appeared once. The gene calls are TRBV7-8 and TRBJ2-7; possible D gene TRBD1, 5 bases. Germline V gives CDR1 SGHVS, CDR2 FQNEAQ. Trimming took 5 bases from V and 0 from J, leaving 8 bases between them. There are 13 residues in the CDR3. The DNA of the CDR3 is TGTGCCAGCAGCCTGGACATCTCCTACGAGCAGTACTTC. As protein: CASSLDISYEQYF.

The chain recombines TRBV2 with TRBJ2-1; D gene ambiguous. Trimming left V 0 bases short and J 7 bases short, with 10 bases between. Looked up from germline, CDR1 is SNHLY and CDR2 is FYNNEI. The CDR3 is 14 residues long. CDR3 nucleotide sequence: TGTGCCAGCAGTGAAGCTCGGTCTGGTAATGAGCAGTTCTTC. Its protein product is CASSEARSGNEQFF.

V is TRBV5-1 and J is TRBJ1-4; D perhaps matches TRBD1 (5 bases). V lost 3 bases, J lost 1 base, and 16 bases lay in between. Looked up from germline, CDR1 is SGHRS and CDR2 is YFSETQ. CDR3 length: 17 amino acids. CDR3 DNA: TGCGCCAGCAGCTCTGGGATTGGGGGAGGAACTAATGAAAAACTGTTTTTT. This encodes CASSSGIGGGTNEKLFF.

Only one count was recorded for this clone. The CDR3 region has the DNA TGTGCCAGCTCACCAGGACAGCCGAGCACCGGGGAGCTGTTTTTT. This encodes CASSPGQPSTGELFF. This rearrangement joins TRBV18 to TRBJ2-2; tentative D call: TRBD1 (6 bases). The V gene's germline CDR1 is KGHSH and CDR2 LQKENI. The V and J ends lost 2 bases and 4 bases respectively, with 11 bases between them. The CDR3 totals 15 residues.

V gene TRBV10-3 combines with J gene TRBJ2-7; 9 bases are shared with TRBD1. The CDR3 totals 15 residues. Looked up from germline, CDR1 is ENHRY and CDR2 is SYGVKD. The J segment lost 2 bases and the V segment lost 5 bases, leaving 7 bases of the junction unmatched. The CDR3, as DNA: TGTGCCATCAGTCTCGGGACAGGGACTACCTACGAGCAGTACGTC. This sequence encodes CAISLGTGTTYEQYV.

The CDR3 region has the DNA TGTGCCAGCAGTGACCTCGGCAGGGGCGAAGGCACTGAAGCTTTCTTT. Amino acids: CASSDLGRGEGTEAFF. The chain carries TRBV25-1 and TRBJ1-1; D is perhaps TRBD1 (6 bases). Germline assignment: CDR1 MGHDK and CDR2 SYGVNS. Trimming shortened V by 3 bases and J by 4 bases, and 18 bases separated the two germline ends. The CDR3 covers 16 residues. Full variable domain (missing parts from reference TRBV25-1 and TRBJ1-1): EADIYQTPRYLVIGTGKKITLECSQTMGHDKMYWYQQDPGMELHLIHYSYGVNSTEKGDLSSESTVSRIRTEHFPLTLESARPSHTSQYLCASSDLGRGEGTEAFFGQGTRLTVV.

The chain carries TRBV19 and TRBJ2-5, with a tentative D call TRBD1 (6 bases). The CDR3 sequence is 13 residues long. Germline lookup yields CDR1 LNHDA and CDR2 SQIVND (reference sequence). V was trimmed by 5 bases and J by 5 bases, leaving 12 bases between them. Written as DNA, the CDR3 is TGTGCCAGTAGTGGGCAGGGGTGGGAGACCCAGTACTTC. Protein sequence: CASSGQGWETQYF.

The chain has TRBV7-9 and TRBJ2-3; 7 positions agree with TRBD1. Germline lookup yields CDR1 SEHNR and CDR2 FQNEAQ (reference sequence). The CDR3 is 14 amino acids. With V trimmed by 5 bases and J by 5 bases, 7 bases remained unmatched. The CDR3 region is CASSLTGAGDTQYF. DNA for the CDR3: TGTGCCAGCAGCCTTACAGGGGCGGGAGATACGCAGTATTTT.

This chain joins TRBV5-1 and TRBJ2-1, with 11 nucleotides matching TRBD2. J gave up 10 bases and V 1 base, and 7 bases lay outside the gene matches. The CDR3 is 15 residues long. Germline lookup yields CDR1 SGHRS and CDR2 YFSETQ. The CDR3 protein is CASSLKLAGVWEQFF. The CDR3 DNA reads as TGCGCCAGCAGCTTGAAACTAGCGGGAGTATGGGAGCAGTTCTTC.

This clone was observed once. The rearrangement uses TRBV19 and TRBJ2-6; possibly TRBD2 for D (5 bases). The V gene lost 4 bases and the J gene lost 4 bases, with 17 bases spanning the gap. The CDR3 consists of 17 residues. CDR1 is LNHDA and CDR2 is SQIVND in the germline V gene (reference sequence). In nucleotides, the CDR3 is TGTGCCAGTAGTAGCCGGGGATCGGCGGAAGGGGCCAACGTCCTGACTTTC. Residues: CASSSRGSAEGANVLTF.

The V and J genes are TRBV2 and TRBJ2-7; D ambiguous. Trimming pared 4 bases from V and 0 bases from J, leaving 13 bases between. The CDR3 extends over 15 amino acids. The germline gives CDR1 SNHLY, CDR2 FYNNEI. The CDR3 protein is CASSASRHPSYEQYV. The DNA of the CDR3 is TGTGCCAGCAGTGCCTCGAGACACCCCTCCTACGAGCAGTACGTC.

V and J are TRBV27 and TRBJ1-5; D ambiguous. Per the germline V gene, CDR1 is MNHEY and CDR2 is SMNVEV (reference sequence). V gave up 4 bases and J gave up 4 bases, with 11 bases separating them. The CDR3 covers 14 residues. Here the CDR3 reads CASSWAGLNQPQHF. The DNA for the CDR3 is TGTGCCAGCAGTTGGGCCGGCCTTAATCAGCCCCAGCATTTT.

The chain couples TRBV9 to TRBJ2-1; 15 bases match TRBD2. Trimming removed 4 bases from V and 7 bases from J; junction bases left unmatched: 9. The CDR3 runs 17 residues. Germline values: CDR1 SGDLS, CDR2 YYNGEE. The CDR3 region is CASSQKIGLAGGNEQFF. The CDR3, as DNA: TGTGCCAGCAGCCAGAAAATTGGACTAGCGGGAGGGAATGAGCAGTTCTTC. Full variable domain (rest looked up from reference TRBV9 and TRBJ2-1): DSGVTQTPKHLITATGQRVTLRCSPRSGDLSVYWYQQSLDQGLQFLIQYYNGEERAKGNILERFSAQQFPDLHSELNLSSLELGDSALYFCASSQKIGLAGGNEQFFGPGTRLTVL.

The chain is built from TRBV5-1 and TRBJ2-1; a possible D gene is TRBD1 (6 bases). The CDR3 runs to 14 residues. CDR1 and CDR2 (germline): SGHRS, YFSETQ. V lost 4 bases to trimming and J lost 3 bases, with 11 bases between them. The CDR3 nucleotides read TGCGCCAGCAGCGCTACGGACAGCTACAATGAGCAGTTCTTC. It translates to CASSATDSYNEQFF.

The chain uses TRBV6-5 and TRBJ2-1, with TRBD2 matching 8 bases. CDR1 is MNHEY and CDR2 is SVGAGI in the germline V gene. Losses at the gene ends were 6 bases for V and 4 bases for J; bases not matched to a gene: 8. The CDR3 loop spans 15 amino acids. The CDR3 DNA reads TGTGCCAGCAGCCTAGCGGGCGGGGAATACAATGAGCAGTTCTTC. Amino acid sequence: CASSLAGGEYNEQFF.

Only one count was recorded for this clone. The chain links TRBV24-1 to TRBJ2-1; TRBD2 matches 9 bases. CDR1 and CDR2 from the germline V gene are KGHDR and SFDVKD. The CDR3 is 16 residues long. The J segment lost 8 bases and the V segment lost 2 bases, leaving 9 bases of the junction unmatched. The CDR3 region has the DNA TGTGCCACCAGTGATTACCGACTAGCGGATCAGGATGAGCAGTTCTTC. Residues: CATSDYRLADQDEQFF.